Listed below are T cell receptor beta chains from one sample, sequenced in a study of blood T cell repertoires in COVID-19. Here immunoSEQ multiplex PCR was the method, and the copy in TCRdb shows in-frame clones only, minus some. The sample holds tens of thousands of clones, around 87% seen once. The sample taken for sequencing was peripheral blood. These receptor sequences come from a woman aged 50 to 60 with active or convalescent COVID-19. Both conserved end residues are part of each CDR3. A D gene is named only where the DNA matches it firmly. Clone size, where shown, is once, few, many, or a class for clones that have expanded.

J gene,D gene,clone size,V gene,CDR3 protein,CDR3 DNA
TRBJ1-6,NA,NA,TRBV25-1,CASSPGGSYNSPLHF,TGTGCCAGCAGTCCCGGGGGTTCCTATAATTCACCCCTCCACTTT
TRBJ2-1,NA,NA,TRBV7-2,CASSVTGTGSIYEQFF,TGTGCCAGCAGCGTAACCGGGACTGGCTCTATTTATGAGCAGTTCTTC
TRBJ2-5,TRBD1,once,TRBV5-1,CASSSRQGLETQYF,TGCGCCAGCAGCTCCCGACAGGGCTTGGAGACCCAGTACTTC
TRBJ1-2,TRBD1,NA,TRBV29-1,CSVHRGPNYGYTF,TGCAGCGTTCACAGGGGCCCCAACTATGGCTACACCTTC
TRBJ2-1,TRBD1,once,TRBV5-6,CASSIGQGGYNEQFF,TGTGCCAGCAGCATCGGACAGGGGGGCTACAATGAGCAGTTCTTC
TRBJ1-5,TRBD1,NA,TRBV7-8,CASSLDRGSNQPQHF,TGTGCCAGCAGCTTAGACAGGGGGAGCAATCAGCCCCAGCATTTT
TRBJ2-4,NA,NA,TRBV7-2,CASTPGFWDIQYF,TGTGCCAGCACCCCCGGGTTTTGGGACATTCAGTACTTC
TRBJ1-5,NA,NA,TRBV19,CASNPTLGGNQPQHF,TGTGCCAGTAACCCGACCCTGGGAGGGAATCAGCCCCAGCATTTT
TRBJ2-7,TRBD2,once,TRBV11-3,CASSQTSGGREQYF,TGTGCCAGCAGCCAGACTAGCGGGGGACGTGAGCAGTACTTC
TRBJ1-5,TRBD1,NA,TRBV5-5,CASRPQGGGNQPQHF,TGTGCCAGCAGACCCCAGGGGGGCGGAAATCAGCCCCAGCATTTT
TRBJ2-5,TRBD2,NA,TRBV9,CASSRLREGETQYF,TGTGCCAGCAGCCGGCTGAGGGAGGGAGAGACCCAGTACTTC
TRBJ2-1,TRBD2,NA,TRBV10-3,CAISPASGGYNEQFF,TGTGCCATCTCCCCGGCTAGCGGGGGGTACAATGAGCAGTTCTTC
TRBJ1-2,TRBD1,few,TRBV29-1,CSVPKTGALYGYTF,TGCAGCGTCCCCAAGACAGGGGCCCTCTATGGCTACACCTTC
TRBJ1-5,NA,NA,TRBV3-1/TRBV3-2,CASSQALGARQPQHF,TGTGCCAGCAGCCAAGCACTGGGGGCGAGACAGCCCCAGCATTTT
TRBJ1-1,NA,NA,TRBV27,CASRGGRTNTEAFF,TGTGCCAGCAGGGGGGGACGTACGAACACTGAAGCTTTCTTT
TRBJ1-1,NA,NA,TRBV4-1,CASSQMGQANTEAFF,TGCGCCAGCAGCCAAATGGGACAAGCGAACACTGAAGCTTTCTTT
TRBJ1-3,NA,NA,TRBV7-2,CASSLVGSGNTIYF,TGTGCCAGCAGCTTAGTCGGCTCTGGAAACACCATATATTTT
TRBJ2-4,NA,NA,TRBV7-2,CASSLGSGSQNIQYF,TGTGCCAGCAGCTTAGGGTCCGGGTCCCAAAACATTCAGTACTTC
TRBJ2-7,TRBD2,NA,TRBV27,CASSSSGTSGPISYEQYF,TGTGCCAGCAGTTCATCCGGGACTAGCGGGCCTATCTCCTACGAGCAGTACTTC
TRBJ1-3,NA,NA,TRBV7-8,CASSSQGVLAGNTIYF,TGTGCCAGCAGCTCACAGGGTGTTCTGGCGGGAAACACCATATATTTT
TRBJ2-7,TRBD1,NA,TRBV13,CASSLEDRVDEQYF,TGTGCCAGCAGCTTAGAAGACAGGGTCGACGAGCAGTACTTC
TRBJ1-3,TRBD1,NA,TRBV27,CASSWQGVAGNTIYF,TGTGCCAGCAGTTGGCAGGGGGTGGCTGGAAACACCATATATTTT
TRBJ1-2,NA,once,TRBV25-1,CASGSAGGSGYTF,TGTGCCAGCGGAAGTGCGGGGGGAAGTGGCTACACCTTC
TRBJ2-3,TRBD1,NA,TRBV7-9,CASRRTQGAGTDTQYF,TGTGCCAGCAGACGAACCCAGGGGGCTGGCACAGATACGCAGTATTTT
TRBJ2-5,TRBD2,NA,TRBV6-1,CASSEKGWLAGGRETQYF,TGTGCCAGCAGTGAAAAGGGGTGGCTAGCGGGGGGGCGAGAGACCCAGTACTTC
TRBJ2-7,NA,many,TRBV6-5,CASSYLAFGVLDEQYF,TGTGCCAGCAGTTACCTAGCTTTTGGGGTCTTGGACGAGCAGTACTTC
TRBJ2-3,TRBD2,NA,TRBV7-3,CASSKAGGSTDTQYF,TGTGCCAGCAGCAAAGCGGGGGGGTCCACAGATACGCAGTATTTT
TRBJ1-2,NA,NA,TRBV5-6,CASRTSRSYGYTF,TGTGCCAGCAGAACATCCCGAAGCTATGGCTACACCTTC
TRBJ1-1,TRBD1,NA,TRBV5-1,CASSWGQGAFSEAFF,TGCGCCAGCAGCTGGGGGCAGGGGGCGTTTTCTGAAGCTTTCTTT
TRBJ2-3,NA,once,TRBV5-6,CASSRELSDTQYF,TGTGCCAGCAGCAGAGAGCTGTCAGATACGCAGTATTTT
TRBJ2-5,NA,NA,TRBV29-1,CSVDIRGIQYF,TGCAGCGTTGATATTAGGGGAATCCAGTACTTC
TRBJ2-3,TRBD2,NA,TRBV5-6,CASSPTLAGAISTDTQYF,TGTGCCAGCAGCCCGACTCTAGCGGGGGCCATTAGCACAGATACGCAGTATTTT
TRBJ2-7,NA,NA,TRBV20-1,CSASEAMYYEQYF,TGCAGTGCTAGTGAGGCCATGTACTACGAGCAGTACTTC
TRBJ2-1,TRBD1,NA,TRBV7-2,CASSLAGQGSGEQFF,TGTGCCAGCAGCTTAGCGGGACAGGGTAGCGGGGAGCAGTTCTTC
TRBJ1-4,TRBD1,NA,TRBV7-6,CASSLGGQGAGKLFF,TGTGCCAGCAGCTTAGGGGGACAGGGGGCCGGAAAACTGTTTTTT
TRBJ1-1,TRBD1,NA,TRBV25-1,CASSYRGHTEAFF,TGTGCCAGCAGTTACAGGGGGCACACTGAAGCTTTCTTT
TRBJ2-1,TRBD2,few,TRBV19,CASSHGLADSNEQFF,TGTGCCAGTAGTCACGGACTAGCGGATTCCAATGAGCAGTTCTTC
TRBJ2-2,TRBD2,NA,TRBV5-4,CASSPGGVLAGNTGELFF,TGTGCCAGCAGCCCTGGGGGGGTCCTAGCGGGTAACACCGGGGAGCTGTTTTTT
TRBJ2-5,TRBD2,NA,TRBV5-4,CASSLSVMAGGKETQYF,TGTGCCAGCAGCTTGTCTGTAATGGCGGGGGGGAAAGAGACCCAGTACTTC
TRBJ1-2,NA,NA,TRBV6-5,CASMTGVNYGYTF,TGTGCCAGCATGACCGGGGTCAACTATGGCTACACCTTC
TRBJ1-3,NA,NA,TRBV6-6,CASSYNWQGSGNTIYF,TGTGCCAGCAGTTACAACTGGCAGGGCTCTGGAAACACCATATATTTT
TRBJ2-5,NA,few,TRBV7-9,CASSLDGGETQYF,TGTGCCAGCAGCTTAGACGGCGGGGAGACCCAGTACTTC
TRBJ2-5,TRBD1,NA,TRBV19,CASSITGTGQAETQYF,TGTGCCAGTAGTATCACCGGGACAGGGCAGGCAGAGACCCAGTACTTC
TRBJ1-6,NA,NA,TRBV10-3,CAISEAPGENSPLHF,TGTGCCATCAGTGAAGCCCCCGGGGAGAATTCACCCCTCCACTTT
TRBJ1-5,NA,NA,TRBV30,CAWSGGINQPQHF,TGTGCCTGGAGTGGCGGGATCAATCAGCCCCAGCATTTT
TRBJ1-1,NA,NA,TRBV4-1,CASSQDLVGAEGTEAFF,TGCGCCAGCAGCCAAGATCTCGTGGGCGCGGAGGGCACTGAAGCTTTCTTT
TRBJ1-2,NA,once,TRBV9,CASSGGTQGVYGYTF,TGTGCCAGCAGCGGCGGGACTCAAGGAGTCTATGGCTACACCTTC
TRBJ1-2,TRBD1,NA,TRBV30,CAWIGTGYGYTF,TGTGCCTGGATTGGGACAGGATATGGCTACACCTTC